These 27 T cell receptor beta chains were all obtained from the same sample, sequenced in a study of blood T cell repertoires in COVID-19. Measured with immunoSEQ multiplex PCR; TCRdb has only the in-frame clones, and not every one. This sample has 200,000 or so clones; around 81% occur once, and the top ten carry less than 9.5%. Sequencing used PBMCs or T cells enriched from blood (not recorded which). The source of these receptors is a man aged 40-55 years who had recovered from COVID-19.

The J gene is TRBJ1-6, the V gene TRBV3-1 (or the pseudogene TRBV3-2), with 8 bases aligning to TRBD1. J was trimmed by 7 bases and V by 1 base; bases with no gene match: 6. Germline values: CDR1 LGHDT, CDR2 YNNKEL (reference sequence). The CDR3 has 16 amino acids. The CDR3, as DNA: TGTGCCAGCAGCCAAGTCGGGACAGGTCGAAATTCACCCCTCCACTTT. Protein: CASSQVGTGRNSPLHF.

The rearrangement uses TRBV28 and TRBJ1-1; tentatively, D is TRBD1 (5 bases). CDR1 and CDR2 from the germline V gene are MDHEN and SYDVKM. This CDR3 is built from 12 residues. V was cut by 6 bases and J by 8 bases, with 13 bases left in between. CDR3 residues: CASSSGPGEAFF. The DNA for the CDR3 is TGTGCCAGCAGCTCCGGGCCAGGGGAAGCTTTCTTT. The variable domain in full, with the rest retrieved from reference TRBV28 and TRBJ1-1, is DVKVTQSSRYLVKRTGEKVFLECVQDMDHENMFWYRQDPGLGLRLIYFSYDVKMKEKGDIPEGYSVSREKKERFSLILESASTNQTSMYLCASSSGPGEAFFGQGTRLTVV.

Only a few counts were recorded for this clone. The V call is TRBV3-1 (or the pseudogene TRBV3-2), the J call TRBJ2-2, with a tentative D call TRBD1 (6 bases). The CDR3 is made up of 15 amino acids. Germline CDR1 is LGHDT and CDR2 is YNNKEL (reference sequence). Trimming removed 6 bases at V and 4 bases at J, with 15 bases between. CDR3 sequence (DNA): TGTGCCAGCAGTCAGACCACAGGGATCACCGGGGAGCTGTTTTTT. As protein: CASSQTTGITGELFF.

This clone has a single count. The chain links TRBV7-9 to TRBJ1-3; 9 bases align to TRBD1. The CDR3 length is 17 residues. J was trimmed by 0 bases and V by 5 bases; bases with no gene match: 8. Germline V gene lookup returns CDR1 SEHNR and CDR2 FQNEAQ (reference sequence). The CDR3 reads CASSTGQGKGSGNTIYF. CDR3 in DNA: TGTGCCAGCAGCACCGGACAGGGGAAGGGCTCTGGAAACACCATATATTTT. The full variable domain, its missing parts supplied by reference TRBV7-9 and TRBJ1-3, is DTGVSQNPRHKITKRGQNVTFRCDPISEHNRLYWYRQTLGQGPEFLTYFQNEAQLEKSRLLSDRFSAERPKGSFSTLEIQRTEQGDSAMYLCASSTGQGKGSGNTIYFGEGSWLTVV.

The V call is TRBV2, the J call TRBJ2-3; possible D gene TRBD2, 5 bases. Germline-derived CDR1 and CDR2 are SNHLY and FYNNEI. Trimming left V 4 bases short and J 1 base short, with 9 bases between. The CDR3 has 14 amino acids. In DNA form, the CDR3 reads TGTGCCAGCAGTGCGGGAAGGGGCACAGATACGCAGTATTTT. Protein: CASSAGRGTDTQYF.

CDR3 bases: TGCGCCAGCAGCCAAGATAAAGGACAGGGGATCCCTGAAGCTTTCTTT. Its translation: CASSQDKGQGIPEAFF. The V gene is TRBV4-1, the J gene TRBJ1-1; 9 nucleotides align to TRBD1. Germline CDR1 reads MGHRA; CDR2 reads YSYEKL. The trim removed 0 bases at V and 6 bases at J, leaving 8 bases unmatched. CDR3 length: 16 amino acids.

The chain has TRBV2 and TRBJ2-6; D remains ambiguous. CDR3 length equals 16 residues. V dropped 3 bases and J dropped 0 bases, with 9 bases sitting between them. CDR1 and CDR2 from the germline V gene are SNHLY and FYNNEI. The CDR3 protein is CASSDGARSGANVLTF. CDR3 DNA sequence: TGTGCCAGCAGTGACGGTGCCCGCTCTGGGGCCAACGTCCTGACTTTC. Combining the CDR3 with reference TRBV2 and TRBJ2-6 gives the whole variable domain EPEVTQTPSHQVTQMGQEVILRCVPISNHLYFYWYRQILGQKVEFLVSFYNNEISEKSEIFDDQFSVERPDGSNFTLKIRSTKLEDSAMYFCASSDGARSGANVLTFGAGSRLTVL.

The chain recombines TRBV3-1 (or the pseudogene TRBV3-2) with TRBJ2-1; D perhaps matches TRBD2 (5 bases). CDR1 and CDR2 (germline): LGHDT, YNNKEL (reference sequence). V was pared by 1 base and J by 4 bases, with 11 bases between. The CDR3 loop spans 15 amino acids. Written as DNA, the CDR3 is TGTGCCAGCAGCCAAGGCCCGGGCGGGTACAATGAGCAGTTCTTC. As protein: CASSQGPGGYNEQFF.

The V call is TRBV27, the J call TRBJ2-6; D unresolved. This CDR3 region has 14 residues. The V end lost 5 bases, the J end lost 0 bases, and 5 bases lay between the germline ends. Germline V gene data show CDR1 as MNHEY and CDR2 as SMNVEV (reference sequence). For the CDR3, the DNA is TGTGCCAGCAGTGGCCTCTCTGGGGCCAACGTCCTGACTTTC. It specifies CASSGLSGANVLTF. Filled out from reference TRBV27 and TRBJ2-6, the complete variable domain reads EAQVTQNPRYLITVTGKKLTVTCSQNMNHEYMSWYRQDPGLGLRQIYYSMNVEVTDKGDVPEGYKVSRKEKRNFPLILESPSPNQTSLYFCASSGLSGANVLTFGAGSRLTVL.

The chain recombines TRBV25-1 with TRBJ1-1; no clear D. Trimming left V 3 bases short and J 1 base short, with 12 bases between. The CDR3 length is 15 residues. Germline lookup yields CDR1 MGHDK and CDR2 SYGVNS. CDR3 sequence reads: CASSDWLNPNTEAFF. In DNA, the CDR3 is TGTGCCAGCAGTGATTGGCTTAATCCGAACACTGAAGCTTTCTTT.

The CDR3 protein is CASSRGTEAFF. The CDR3 coding sequence is TGTGCCAGCAGCCGAGGGACTGAAGCTTTCTTT. The rearrangement joins TRBV11-3 to TRBJ1-1; no definite D call. Trimming stripped 5 bases from V and 5 bases from J, with 6 bases between. The CDR3 is 11 residues long. From germline, CDR1 is SGHNT and CDR2 YENEEA.

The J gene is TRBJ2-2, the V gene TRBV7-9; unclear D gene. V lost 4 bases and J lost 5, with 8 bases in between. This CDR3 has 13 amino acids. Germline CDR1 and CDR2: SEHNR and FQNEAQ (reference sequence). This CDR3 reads CASSSQRTGELFF. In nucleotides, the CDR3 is TGTGCCAGCAGCTCACAGAGAACCGGGGAGCTGTTTTTT.

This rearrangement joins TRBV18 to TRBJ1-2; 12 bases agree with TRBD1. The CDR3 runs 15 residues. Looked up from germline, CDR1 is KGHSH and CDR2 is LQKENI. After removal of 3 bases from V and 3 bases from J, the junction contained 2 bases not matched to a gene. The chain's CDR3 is CASSPGTGGDYGYTF. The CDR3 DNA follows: TGTGCCAGCTCACCGGGGACAGGGGGCGACTATGGCTACACCTTC.

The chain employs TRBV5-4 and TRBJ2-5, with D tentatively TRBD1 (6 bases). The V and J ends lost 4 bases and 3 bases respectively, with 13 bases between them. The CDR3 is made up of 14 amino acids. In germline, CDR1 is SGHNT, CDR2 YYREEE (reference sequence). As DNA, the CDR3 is TGTGCCAGCAGCCAAGGACAGATGAAAGAGACCCAGTACTTC. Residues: CASSQGQMKETQYF.

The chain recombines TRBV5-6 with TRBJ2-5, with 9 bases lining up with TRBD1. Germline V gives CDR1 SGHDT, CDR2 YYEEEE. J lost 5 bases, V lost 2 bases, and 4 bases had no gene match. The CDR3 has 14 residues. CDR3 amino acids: CASSFGTGSETQYF. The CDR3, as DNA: TGTGCCAGCAGCTTCGGGACAGGGTCGGAGACCCAGTACTTC.

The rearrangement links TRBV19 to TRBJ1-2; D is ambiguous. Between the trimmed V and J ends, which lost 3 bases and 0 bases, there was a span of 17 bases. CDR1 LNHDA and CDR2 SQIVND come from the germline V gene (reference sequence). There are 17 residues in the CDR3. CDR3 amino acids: CASSILRLHKANYGYTF. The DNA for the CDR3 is TGTGCCAGTAGTATTCTGAGGCTGCATAAAGCTAACTATGGCTACACCTTC.

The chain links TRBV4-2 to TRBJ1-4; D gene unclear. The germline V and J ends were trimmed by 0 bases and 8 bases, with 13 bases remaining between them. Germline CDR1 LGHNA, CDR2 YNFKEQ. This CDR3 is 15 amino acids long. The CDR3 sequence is CASSQDSGFREKLFF. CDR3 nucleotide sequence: TGTGCCAGCAGCCAAGATTCGGGGTTTAGGGAAAAACTGTTTTTT.

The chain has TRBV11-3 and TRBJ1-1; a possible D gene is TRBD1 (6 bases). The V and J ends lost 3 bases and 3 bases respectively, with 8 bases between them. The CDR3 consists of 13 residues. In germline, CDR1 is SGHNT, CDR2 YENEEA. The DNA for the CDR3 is TGTGCCAGCAGCTTTCGACAGGACACTGAAGCTTTCTTT. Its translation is CASSFRQDTEAFF.

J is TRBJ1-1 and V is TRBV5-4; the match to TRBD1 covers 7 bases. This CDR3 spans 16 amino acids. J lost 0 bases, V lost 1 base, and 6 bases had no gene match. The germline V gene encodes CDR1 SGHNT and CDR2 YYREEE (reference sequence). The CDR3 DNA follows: TGTGCCAGCAGCTTGTTGGCAGGGGGTCTGAACACTGAAGCTTTCTTT. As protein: CASSLLAGGLNTEAFF.

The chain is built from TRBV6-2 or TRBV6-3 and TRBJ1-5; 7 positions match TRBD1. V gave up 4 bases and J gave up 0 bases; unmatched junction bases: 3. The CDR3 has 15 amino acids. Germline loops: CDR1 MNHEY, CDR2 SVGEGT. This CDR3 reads CASSLGQASNQPQHF. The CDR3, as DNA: TGTGCCAGCAGTTTAGGACAGGCTAGCAATCAGCCCCAGCATTTT.

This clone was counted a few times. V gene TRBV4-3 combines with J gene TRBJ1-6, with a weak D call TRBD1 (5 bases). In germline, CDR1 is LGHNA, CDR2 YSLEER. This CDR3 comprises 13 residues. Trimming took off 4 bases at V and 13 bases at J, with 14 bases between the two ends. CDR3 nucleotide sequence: TGCGCCAGCAGCCTGGGACCGGGAGAGCCCCTCCACTTT. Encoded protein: CASSLGPGEPLHF.

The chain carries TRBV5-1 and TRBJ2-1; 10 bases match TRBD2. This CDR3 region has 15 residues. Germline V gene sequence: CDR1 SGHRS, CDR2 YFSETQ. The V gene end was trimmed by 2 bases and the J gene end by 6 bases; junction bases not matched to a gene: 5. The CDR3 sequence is CASSFAWTSGNEQFF. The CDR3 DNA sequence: TGCGCCAGCAGCTTTGCCTGGACTAGCGGCAATGAGCAGTTCTTC.

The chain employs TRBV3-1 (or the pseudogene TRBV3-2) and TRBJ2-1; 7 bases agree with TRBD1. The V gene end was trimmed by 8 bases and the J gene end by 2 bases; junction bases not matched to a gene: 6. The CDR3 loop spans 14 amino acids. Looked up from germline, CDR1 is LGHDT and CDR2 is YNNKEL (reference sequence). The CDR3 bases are TGTGCCAGCCGAGCAGGGGGAACCTACAATGAGCAGTTCTTC. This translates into CASRAGGTYNEQFF.

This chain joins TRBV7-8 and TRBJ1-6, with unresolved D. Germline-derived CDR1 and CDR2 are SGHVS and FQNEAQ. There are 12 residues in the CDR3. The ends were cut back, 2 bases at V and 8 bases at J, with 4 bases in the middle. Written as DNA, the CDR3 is TGTGCCAGCAGCTTATCTCATTCACCCCTCCACTTT. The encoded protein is CASSLSHSPLHF.

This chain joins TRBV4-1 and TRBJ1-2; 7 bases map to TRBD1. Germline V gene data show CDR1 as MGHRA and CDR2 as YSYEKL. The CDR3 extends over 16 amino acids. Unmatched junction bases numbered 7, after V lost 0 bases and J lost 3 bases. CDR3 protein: CASSQDSGRGYYGYTF. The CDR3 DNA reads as TGCGCCAGCAGCCAAGATAGCGGCAGGGGGTACTATGGCTACACCTTC.

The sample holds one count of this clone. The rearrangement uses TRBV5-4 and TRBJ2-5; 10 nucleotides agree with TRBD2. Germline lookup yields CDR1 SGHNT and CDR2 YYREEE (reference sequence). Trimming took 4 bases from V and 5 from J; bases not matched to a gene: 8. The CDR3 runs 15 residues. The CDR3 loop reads CASSPSGGASETQYF. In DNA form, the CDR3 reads TGTGCCAGCAGCCCCAGCGGGGGGGCCTCGGAGACCCAGTACTTC.

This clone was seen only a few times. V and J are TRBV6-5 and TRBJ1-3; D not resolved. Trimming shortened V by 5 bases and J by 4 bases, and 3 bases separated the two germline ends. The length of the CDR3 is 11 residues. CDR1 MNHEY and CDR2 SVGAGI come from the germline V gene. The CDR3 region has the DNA TGTGCCAGCAGTATAGGAAACACCATATATTTT. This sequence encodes CASSIGNTIYF.